This T cell receptor beta chain is drawn from a study of regulatory T cells in long-lasting Graves disease (dated by TCRdb to the early 2020s). Context from the whole study: To count as having persistent Graves' disease, a patient had to have received antithyroid drug treatment for over 5 years with TSH receptor autoantibodies remaining persistently positive. A total of about 35 samples underwent TCR sequencing, from some 13 patients with persistent Graves' disease and 20 or so patients with newly diagnosed Graves' disease. The study was registered as a clinical trial and conducted in China. Persistent Graves' disease patients were compared with newly diagnosed Graves' disease patients by peripheral blood TCR sequencing and RNA sequencing. In the clinical cohort, patients with persistent Graves' disease had used antithyroid drugs for an average of about 10.3 years. The paper as a whole reports these results and caveats: Only the TCR beta chain was sequenced and analyzed. The study examined only peripheral blood because the primary lesion, thyroid tissue, could not be accessed. Persistent Graves' disease patients showed lower TCR Shannon entropy and fewer highly expanded clones than newly diagnosed patients, suggesting clonal expansion. Preferential use of TRBV28, TRBJ1-2 and TRBJ2-5 was observed in persistent disease, whereas TRBV20-1 and TRBJ2-1 were favored in newly diagnosed disease. The small sample size was acknowledged by the authors as a limitation that may reduce accuracy. Persistent patients shared more public clonotypes among themselves (around 2,700) than newly diagnosed patients did (roughly 920).

The library came from multiplex PCR. For sequencing, an Illumina HiSeq 4000 was employed. TCR beta libraries were built with iRepertoire HTBI primers and Arm-PCR amplification of CDR3 regions. Before sequencing, the PCR products underwent gel purification. The source study handled its data this way. Across samples, 60 to 80 TRBV and roughly 15 TRBJ segments were identified and used for gene usage analysis of CDR3 amino acid clonotypes. Filtered high-quality paired reads were merged into contigs using COPE and FqMerger. Contigs were aligned with BLAST to IMGT TRBV, TRBD and TRBJ reference genes, and CDR3 was defined per IMGT. Highly expanded clones were defined as clonotypes with a frequency above 0.1%. Shannon entropy was used to measure repertoire diversity, and the Gini coefficient was used to measure V-J evenness. Public clonotypes were defined as clonotypes shared by more than one individual. TCRdb trimmed public reads at Q25 via fastp, called clones via MiXCR and kept in-frame beta chains. When rows share a CDR3 protein, they turn into one entry using the most common DNA and genes. TCRdb, rather than the study authors, made the V and J calls. Recorded for this sample are 400,000 to 500,000 distinct CDR3 sequences; roughly a fifth of them occurred a single time. Clones ranked in the top ten supply approximately 15% of the sample.

This clonotype was counted ten times or more. Its antigen is not yet known. No much larger clonotype is one base removed from it; base qualities were not supplied. The germline V end is reduced by 5 bases and the J end by 5 bases; junction bases left unmatched: 14. Reading from cysteine to phenylalanine, the CDR3 counts 17 amino acids. Solely the CDR3 DNA is kept, with 51 bases framed from the first base. In the paper's terms, the time point label means: persistent/refractory GD, antithyroid drugs over 5 years with positive TRAb. RNA was extracted from PBMCs in TRIzol for both TCR sequencing and RNA sequencing. The diagnosis of Graves' disease followed American Thyroid Association guidelines. Patients were recruited from an endocrinology department in Xi'an, China. Each patient gave approximately 9.7 milliliters of peripheral blood, collected in an EDTA anticoagulant tube. Ficoll Paque Plus density gradient separation was used to isolate PBMCs, and no further T cell sorting was done. An Agilent 2100 Bioanalyzer and agarose gel were used to check RNA quality, and a NanoDrop 2000 was used to measure RNA concentration.

The sample consisted of peripheral blood mononuclear cells (PBMCs), taken when the disease was refractory, from a patient treated with antithyroid drugs. The chain joins TRBV12-3 or TRBV12-4 to TRBJ2-5; 10 bases in the middle match TRBD1. The sequence derives from a female donor with Graves disease. The DNA reads as follows: TGTGCCAGCAGTAACGCCCGGACAGGGGGTAGATATGAGACCCAGTACTTC. Its translation is CASSNARTGGRYETQYF.